The 17 T cell receptor beta chains below come from one sample, sequenced in a study of T cell clones after liver transplantation. This table comes from immunoSEQ multiplex PCR, and its TCRdb copy is limited to in-frame clones, with some not included. The sample contains nearly 55,000 clones, about four fifths of which appear only once. Sequenced here: CD4+ T cells from blood, sampled before liver transplant. These TCRs come from a human donor who received a liver transplant.

The V and J genes are TRBV11-1 and TRBJ2-2; no clear D. V was pared by 2 bases and J by 3 bases, with 7 bases between. The CDR3 length is 14 residues. Germline loops: CDR1 SGHAT, CDR2 FQDESV (reference sequence). CDR3 loop: CASSLFLDTGELFF. The CDR3 DNA follows: TGTGCCAGCAGCTTATTCCTAGACACCGGGGAGCTGTTTTTT.

CDR3 DNA sequence: TGTGCCAGCAGCATACAGGACAGGGGCGTACCAGGTCACAACACTGAAGCTTTCTTT. Its protein is CASSIQDRGVPGHNTEAFF. The V gene is TRBV9, the J gene TRBJ1-1, with 9 nucleotides matching TRBD1. In germline, CDR1 is SGDLS, CDR2 YYNGEE. The length of the CDR3 is 19 residues. The V segment lost 4 bases and the J segment 2 bases; nucleotides outside the gene matches: 18.

The chain uses TRBV5-1 and TRBJ2-2, with D tentatively TRBD2 (5 bases). Germline V gene data show CDR1 as SGHRS and CDR2 as YFSETQ. The CDR3 contains 16 residues. Trimming stripped 0 bases from V and 4 bases from J, with 13 bases between. CDR3 protein: CASSLDLAGGTGELFF. CDR3 nucleotide sequence: TGCGCCAGCAGCTTGGATCTAGCTGGTGGCACCGGGGAGCTGTTTTTT.

The rearrangement links TRBV19 to TRBJ1-1, with TRBD1 matching over 7 bases. Germline V gene lookup returns CDR1 LNHDA and CDR2 SQIVND (reference sequence). V dropped 5 bases and J dropped 6; count of bases not matched to a gene: 3. The CDR3 is made up of 12 amino acids. CDR3 residues: CASSSQGAEAFF. The CDR3 DNA reads as TGTGCCAGTAGTTCCCAGGGGGCTGAAGCTTTCTTT.

The gene calls are TRBV5-1 and TRBJ2-2, with D possibly matching TRBD1 (5 bases). The ends were cut back, 4 bases at V and 3 bases at J, with 13 bases in the middle. Germline CDR1 SGHRS, CDR2 YFSETQ. This CDR3 is 15 amino acids long. This CDR3 reads CASSTLGPDTGELFF. In DNA form, the CDR3 reads TGCGCCAGCAGCACGTTGGGGCCCGACACCGGGGAGCTGTTTTTT. Using reference TRBV5-1 and TRBJ2-2 for the parts outside the CDR3, the full variable domain is KAGVTQTPRYLIKTRGQQVTLSCSPISGHRSVSWYQQTPGQGLQFLFEYFSETQRNKGNFPGRFSGRQFSNSRSEMNVSTLELGDSALYLCASSTLGPDTGELFFGEGSRLTVL.

The V gene is TRBV6-6, the J gene TRBJ2-7; a weak D match, TRBD2 (6 bases). The V end was cut by 6 bases, the J end by 6 bases, with 18 bases between. This CDR3 is 14 amino acids long. The V gene's germline CDR1 is MNHNY and CDR2 SVGAGI (reference sequence). The CDR3 bases are TGTGCCAGCAGACCGGACGGGAGACTAGGCGAGCAGTACTTC. This translates into CASRPDGRLGEQYF.

The genes are TRBV7-2 and TRBJ2-3, with D unresolved. The germline gives CDR1 SGHTA, CDR2 FQGNSA. Trimming shortened V by 0 bases and J by 4 bases, and 8 bases separated the two germline ends. The CDR3 runs 14 residues. CDR3 residues: CASSLAQPPDTQYF. CDR3 coding DNA: TGTGCCAGCAGCTTAGCCCAGCCCCCAGATACGCAGTATTTT.

The chain links TRBV4-3 to TRBJ2-3; 9 bases fit TRBD2. The length of the CDR3 is 17 residues. Germline trimming cut 0 bases from V and 3 bases from J; bases unmatched to any gene: 7. Germline assignment: CDR1 LGHNA and CDR2 YSLEER. CDR3: CASSQDGNSGSTDTQYF. CDR3 sequence (DNA): TGCGCCAGCAGCCAAGATGGGAATAGCGGGAGTACAGATACGCAGTATTTT.

This sequence joins TRBV6-5 and TRBJ1-4; a possible D gene is TRBD1 (5 bases). CDR3 length: 15 amino acids. Trimming cost V 0 bases and J 6 bases, with 11 bases left between them. Germline assignment: CDR1 MNHEY and CDR2 SVGAGI. CDR3 nucleotides: TGTGCCAGCAGTTACTCGGCCCAGGGCCATGAAAAACTGTTTTTT. Its protein product is CASSYSAQGHEKLFF.

This chain joins TRBV5-1 and TRBJ2-1; maybe TRBD1 (6 bases). The CDR3 has 16 amino acids. Germline loops: CDR1 SGHRS, CDR2 YFSETQ. V was cut by 1 base and J by 4 bases, with 15 bases left in between. CDR3 DNA: TGCGCCAGCAGCTTGCTACAGGACAGCACATACAATGAGCAGTTCTTC. This encodes CASSLLQDSTYNEQFF.

V and J are TRBV27 and TRBJ2-1; D is unresolved. V lost 3 bases and J lost 0, with 12 bases in between. The CDR3 is made up of 16 amino acids. Germline V gene sequence: CDR1 MNHEY, CDR2 SMNVEV (reference sequence). CDR3 coding DNA: TGTGCCAGCAGTTTGGGGTGGAGAAGCTCCTACAATGAGCAGTTCTTC. The encoded protein is CASSLGWRSSYNEQFF.

This clone was seen a handful of times. This rearrangement joins TRBV19 to TRBJ2-6; 10 nucleotides match TRBD2. The length of the CDR3 is 14 residues. The V segment lost 10 bases and the J segment 2 bases; nucleotides outside the gene matches: 2. Germline assignment: CDR1 LNHDA and CDR2 SQIVND (reference sequence). The CDR3 spells CATSGRAGANVLTF. CDR3 sequence (DNA): TGTGCCACCAGCGGGAGGGCTGGGGCCAACGTCCTGACTTTC.

The chain recombines TRBV6-6 with TRBJ1-2; D unclear. V shed 0 bases and J shed 3 bases, with 8 bases lying between them. Germline CDR1 is MNHNY and CDR2 is SVGAGI (reference sequence). CDR3 size: 14 residues. This chain's CDR3 is CASSYSRQDYGYTF. CDR3 DNA sequence: TGTGCCAGCAGTTACTCGAGACAAGACTATGGCTACACCTTC.

This chain uses TRBV4-2 with TRBJ2-3; 8 nucleotides align to TRBD1. The J segment lost 3 bases and the V segment lost 0 bases, leaving 5 bases of the junction unmatched. This CDR3 comprises 16 residues. Germline lookup yields CDR1 LGHNA and CDR2 YNFKEQ. CDR3 coding DNA: TGTGCCAGCAGCCAAGATGGACAGGGTCGGACAGATACGCAGTATTTT. It codes for CASSQDGQGRTDTQYF.

V gene TRBV4-1 combines with J gene TRBJ1-2; 12 bases line up with TRBD1. Trimming removed 11 bases from V and 5 bases from J; junction bases left unmatched: 9. The V gene's germline CDR1 is MGHRA and CDR2 YSYEKL. The CDR3 is 14 residues long. The CDR3 bases are TGCGCCGCCGGCCGGGACAGGGGGCTTTATGGCTACACCTTC. It is translated as CAAGRDRGLYGYTF.

This rearrangement joins TRBV14 to TRBJ2-1; 7 bases align to TRBD2. Trimming cost V 6 bases and J 10 bases; bases outside gene matches: 12. There are 14 residues in the CDR3. From germline, CDR1 is SGHDN and CDR2 FVKESK. The CDR3 DNA is TGTGCCAGCAGTCCCCAGCGGGGCGTTGTGGAGCAGTTCTTC. This gives the protein CASSPQRGVVEQFF.

The chain joins TRBV25-1 to TRBJ2-6, with D unresolved. The germline V gene encodes CDR1 MGHDK and CDR2 SYGVNS. The CDR3 is 16 amino acids. V lost 5 bases and J lost 2, with 13 bases in between. The DNA for the CDR3 is TGTGCCAGCAGTCCCCAACGTCAGACTGGGGCCAACGTCCTGACTTTC. Protein sequence: CASSPQRQTGANVLTF.